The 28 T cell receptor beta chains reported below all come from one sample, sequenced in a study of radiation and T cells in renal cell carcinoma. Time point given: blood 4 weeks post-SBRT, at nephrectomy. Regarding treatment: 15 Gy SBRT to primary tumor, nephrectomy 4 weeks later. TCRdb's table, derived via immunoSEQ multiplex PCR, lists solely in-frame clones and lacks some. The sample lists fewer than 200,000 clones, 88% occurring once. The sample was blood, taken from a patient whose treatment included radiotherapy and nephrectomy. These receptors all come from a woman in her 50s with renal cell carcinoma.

The CDR3 reads CASSWGTGTSGEADTQYF. The CDR3 bases are TGCGCCAGCAGCTGGGGCACGGGGACTAGCGGGGAGGCAGATACGCAGTATTTT. The rearrangement uses TRBV5-1 and TRBJ2-3, with 13 nucleotides matching TRBD2. The V and J ends lost 3 bases and 4 bases, in that order; junction bases with no gene match: 11. The CDR3 spans 18 residues. CDR1 and CDR2 from the germline V gene are SGHRS and YFSETQ.

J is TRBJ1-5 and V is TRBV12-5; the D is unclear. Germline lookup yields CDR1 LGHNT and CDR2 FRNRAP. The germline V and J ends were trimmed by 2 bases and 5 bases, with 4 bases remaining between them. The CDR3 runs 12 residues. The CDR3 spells CASGLMDQPQHF. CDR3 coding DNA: TGTGCTAGTGGTTTGATGGATCAGCCCCAGCATTTT.

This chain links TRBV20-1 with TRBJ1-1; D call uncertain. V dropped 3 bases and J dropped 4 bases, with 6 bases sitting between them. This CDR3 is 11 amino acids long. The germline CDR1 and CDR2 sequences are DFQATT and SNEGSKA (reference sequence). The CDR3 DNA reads TGCAGTGCTAGGCCGAGCACTGAAGCTTTCTTT. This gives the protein CSARPSTEAFF.

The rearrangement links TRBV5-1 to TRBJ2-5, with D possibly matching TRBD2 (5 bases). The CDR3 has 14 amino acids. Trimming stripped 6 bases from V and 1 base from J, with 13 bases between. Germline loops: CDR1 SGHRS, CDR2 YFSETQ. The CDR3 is CASNNGVTQETQYF. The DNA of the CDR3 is TGCGCCAGCAATAACGGGGTGACCCAAGAGACCCAGTACTTC.

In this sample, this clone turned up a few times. The CDR3 nucleotides are TGCGCCAGCAGCTCAAACCTTGGACAGGGGCCTAATTCACCCCTCCACTTT. Translating it yields CASSSNLGQGPNSPLHF. The chain combines TRBV5-1 with TRBJ1-6; TRBD1 aligns across 9 bases. The CDR3 consists of 17 residues. V lost 3 bases, J lost 6 bases, and 10 bases stayed unmatched. Germline lookup yields CDR1 SGHRS and CDR2 YFSETQ.

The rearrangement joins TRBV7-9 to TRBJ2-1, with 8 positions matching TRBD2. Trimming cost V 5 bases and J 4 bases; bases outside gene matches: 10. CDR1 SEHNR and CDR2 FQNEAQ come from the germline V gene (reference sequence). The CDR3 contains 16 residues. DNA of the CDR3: TGTGCCAGCAGCCCCACAGCCGGGACTAGATACAATGAGCAGTTCTTC. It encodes CASSPTAGTRYNEQFF. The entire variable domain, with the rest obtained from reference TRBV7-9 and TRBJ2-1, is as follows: DTGVSQNPRHKITKRGQNVTFRCDPISEHNRLYWYRQTLGQGPEFLTYFQNEAQLEKSRLLSDRFSAERPKGSFSTLEIQRTEQGDSAMYLCASSPTAGTRYNEQFFGPGTRLTVL.

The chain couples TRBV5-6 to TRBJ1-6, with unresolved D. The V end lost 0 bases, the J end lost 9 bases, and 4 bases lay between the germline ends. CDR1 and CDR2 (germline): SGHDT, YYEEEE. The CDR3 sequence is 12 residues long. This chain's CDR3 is CASSLAVSPLHF. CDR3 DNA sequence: TGTGCCAGCAGCTTGGCCGTTTCACCCCTCCACTTT.

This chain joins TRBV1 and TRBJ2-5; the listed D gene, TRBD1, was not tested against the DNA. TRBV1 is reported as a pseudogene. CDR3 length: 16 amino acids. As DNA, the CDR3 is TGCACCAGCAGCCAAGTTAGGACAGGGGGCCCTGAGACCCAGTACTTC. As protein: CTSSQVRTGGPETQYF.

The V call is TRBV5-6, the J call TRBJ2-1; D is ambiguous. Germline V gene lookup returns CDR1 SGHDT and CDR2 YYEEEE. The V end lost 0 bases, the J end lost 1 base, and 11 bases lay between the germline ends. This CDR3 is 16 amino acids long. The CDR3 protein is CASSLGLRRSYNEQFF. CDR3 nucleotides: TGTGCCAGCAGCTTGGGCCTTCGGCGATCCTACAATGAGCAGTTCTTC.

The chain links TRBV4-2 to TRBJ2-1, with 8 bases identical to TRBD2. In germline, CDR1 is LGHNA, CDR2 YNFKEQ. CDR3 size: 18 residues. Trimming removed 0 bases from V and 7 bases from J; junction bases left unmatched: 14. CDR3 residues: CASSQDLWLAGRGNEQFF. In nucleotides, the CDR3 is TGTGCCAGCAGCCAAGATTTGTGGCTAGCGGGCCGGGGGAATGAGCAGTTCTTC.

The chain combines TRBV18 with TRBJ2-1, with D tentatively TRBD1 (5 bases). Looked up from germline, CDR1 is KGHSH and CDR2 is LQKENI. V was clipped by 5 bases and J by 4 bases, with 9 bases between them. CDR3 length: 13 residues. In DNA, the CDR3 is TGTGCCAGCTCAAGGGGTAGATACAATGAGCAGTTCTTC. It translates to CASSRGRYNEQFF.

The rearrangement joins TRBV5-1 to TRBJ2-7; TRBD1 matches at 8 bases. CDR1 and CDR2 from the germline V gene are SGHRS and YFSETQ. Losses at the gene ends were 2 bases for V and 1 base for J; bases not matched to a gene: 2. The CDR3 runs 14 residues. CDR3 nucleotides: TGCGCCAGCAGCTTAAGACAGGGGTCCTACGAGCAGTACTTC. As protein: CASSLRQGSYEQYF.

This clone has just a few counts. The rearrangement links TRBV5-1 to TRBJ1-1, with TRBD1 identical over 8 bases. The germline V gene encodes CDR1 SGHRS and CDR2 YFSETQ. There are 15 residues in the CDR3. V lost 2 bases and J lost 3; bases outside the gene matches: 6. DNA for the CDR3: TGCGCCAGCAGCTTCCACGGACAGGGAGACACTGAAGCTTTCTTT. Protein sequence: CASSFHGQGDTEAFF.

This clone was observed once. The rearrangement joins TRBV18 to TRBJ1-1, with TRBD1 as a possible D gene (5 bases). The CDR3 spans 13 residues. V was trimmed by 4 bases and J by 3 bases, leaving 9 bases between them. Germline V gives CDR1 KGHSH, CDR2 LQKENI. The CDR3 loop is CASSREGDTEAFF. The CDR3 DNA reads TGTGCCAGCTCACGGGAAGGGGACACTGAAGCTTTCTTT.

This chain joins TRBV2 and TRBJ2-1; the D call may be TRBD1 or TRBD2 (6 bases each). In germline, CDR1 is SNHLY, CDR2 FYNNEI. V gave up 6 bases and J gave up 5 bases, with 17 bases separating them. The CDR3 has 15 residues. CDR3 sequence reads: CASREQGLLHNEQFF. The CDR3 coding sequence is TGTGCCAGCAGGGAACAGGGACTGCTTCACAATGAGCAGTTCTTC.

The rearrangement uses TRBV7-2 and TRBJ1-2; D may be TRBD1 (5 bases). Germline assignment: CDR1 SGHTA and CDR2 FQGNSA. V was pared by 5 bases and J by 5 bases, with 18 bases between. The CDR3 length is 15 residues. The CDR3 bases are TGTGCCAGCAGCCTGGACCGACAGTTAGTATATGGCTACACCTTC. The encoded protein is CASSLDRQLVYGYTF. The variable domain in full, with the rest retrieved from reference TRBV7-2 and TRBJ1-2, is GAGVSQSPSNKVTEKGKDVELRCDPISGHTALYWYRQSLGQGLEFLIYFQGNSAPDKSGLPSDRFSAERTGGSVSTLTIQRTQQEDSAVYLCASSLDRQLVYGYTFGSGTRLTVV.

The chain's CDR3 is CASSRGQNEQYF. The CDR3 DNA reads TGTGCCAGCAGCCGCGGTCAGAACGAGCAGTACTTC. The rearrangement joins TRBV14 to TRBJ2-7; D is unclear. This CDR3 comprises 12 residues. The ends were cut back, 4 bases at V and 5 bases at J, with 9 bases in the middle. Looked up from germline, CDR1 is SGHDN and CDR2 is FVKESK.

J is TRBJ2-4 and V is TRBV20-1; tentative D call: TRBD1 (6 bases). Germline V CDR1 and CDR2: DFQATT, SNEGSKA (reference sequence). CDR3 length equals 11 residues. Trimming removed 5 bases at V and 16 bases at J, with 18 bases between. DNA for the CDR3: TGCAGTGCTCCATACTACAGGGATAACTACTTC. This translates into CSAPYYRDNYF.

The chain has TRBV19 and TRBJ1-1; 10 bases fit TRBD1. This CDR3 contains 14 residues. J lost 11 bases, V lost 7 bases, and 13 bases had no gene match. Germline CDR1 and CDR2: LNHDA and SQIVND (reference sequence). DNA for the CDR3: TGTGCCAGTAAAATGGGACAGGGGATTTCGTGGGCTTTCTTT. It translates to CASKMGQGISWAFF.

The CDR3 DNA follows: TGTGCCAGCAGTAACCGGGACAGGGGCCACAATGAGCAGTTCTTC. This gives the protein CASSNRDRGHNEQFF. The V and J genes are TRBV6-6 and TRBJ2-1, with TRBD1 matching 10 bases. The junction had 6 bases not matched to a gene; V was cut back by 5 bases and J by 5 bases. The CDR3 has 15 residues. From germline, CDR1 is MNHNY and CDR2 SVGAGI (reference sequence).

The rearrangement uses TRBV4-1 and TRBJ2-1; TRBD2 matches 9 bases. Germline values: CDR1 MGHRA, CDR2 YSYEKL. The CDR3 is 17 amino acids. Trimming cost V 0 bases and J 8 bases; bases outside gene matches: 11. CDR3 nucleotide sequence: TGCGCCAGCAGCCAAGATGTGGGACTAGCCATGTTAGATGAGCAGTTCTTC. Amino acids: CASSQDVGLAMLDEQFF.

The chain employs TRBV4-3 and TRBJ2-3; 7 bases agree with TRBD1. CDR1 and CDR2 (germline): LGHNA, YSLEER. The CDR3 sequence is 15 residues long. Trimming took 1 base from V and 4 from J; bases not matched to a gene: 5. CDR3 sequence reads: CASSQGDRVSDTQYF. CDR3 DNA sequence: TGCGCCAGCAGCCAAGGCGACAGGGTTTCAGATACGCAGTATTTT.

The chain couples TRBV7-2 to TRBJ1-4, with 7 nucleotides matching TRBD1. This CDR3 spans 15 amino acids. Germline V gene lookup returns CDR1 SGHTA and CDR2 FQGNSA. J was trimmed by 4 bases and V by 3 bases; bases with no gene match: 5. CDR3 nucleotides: TGTGCCAGCAGCTTTACCGGGACAGTTAATGAAAAACTGTTTTTT. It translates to CASSFTGTVNEKLFF.

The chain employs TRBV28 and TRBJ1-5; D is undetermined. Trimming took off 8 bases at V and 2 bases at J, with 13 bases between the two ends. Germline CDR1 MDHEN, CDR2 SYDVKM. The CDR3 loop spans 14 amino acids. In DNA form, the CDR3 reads TGTGCCAGCGGTGGGGATTGGGGCAATCAGCCCCAGCATTTT. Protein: CASGGDWGNQPQHF. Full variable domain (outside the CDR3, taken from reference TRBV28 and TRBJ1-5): DVKVTQSSRYLVKRTGEKVFLECVQDMDHENMFWYRQDPGLGLRLIYFSYDVKMKEKGDIPEGYSVSREKKERFSLILESASTNQTSMYLCASGGDWGNQPQHFGDGTRLSIL.

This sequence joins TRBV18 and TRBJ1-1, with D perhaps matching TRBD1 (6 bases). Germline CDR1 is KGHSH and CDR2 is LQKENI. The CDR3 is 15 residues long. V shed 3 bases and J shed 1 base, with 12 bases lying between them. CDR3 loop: CASSPRTDPNTEAFF. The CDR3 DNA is TGTGCCAGCTCACCCCGGACAGACCCGAACACTGAAGCTTTCTTT.

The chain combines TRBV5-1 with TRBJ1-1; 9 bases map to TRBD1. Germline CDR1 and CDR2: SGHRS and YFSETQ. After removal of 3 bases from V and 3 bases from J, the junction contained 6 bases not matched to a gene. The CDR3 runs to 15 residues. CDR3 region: CASSSPGQGYTEAFF. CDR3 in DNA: TGCGCCAGCAGCTCCCCGGGACAGGGATACACTGAAGCTTTCTTT.

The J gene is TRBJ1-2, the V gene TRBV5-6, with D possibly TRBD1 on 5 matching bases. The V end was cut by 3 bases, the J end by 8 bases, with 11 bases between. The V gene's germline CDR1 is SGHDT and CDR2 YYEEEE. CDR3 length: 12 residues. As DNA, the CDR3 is TGTGCCAGCAGCTCCGGGACCCTAGGCTACACCTTC. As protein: CASSSGTLGYTF.

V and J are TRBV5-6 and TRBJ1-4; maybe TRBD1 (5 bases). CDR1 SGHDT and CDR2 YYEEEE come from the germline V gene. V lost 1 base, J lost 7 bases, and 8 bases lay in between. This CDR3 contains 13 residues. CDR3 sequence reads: CASSLSGAEKLFF. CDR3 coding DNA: TGTGCCAGCAGCTTGAGTGGGGCTGAAAAACTGTTTTTT.